Sequencing of this T cell receptor beta chain was carried out in a study of T cells in Graves' hyperthyroidism and ophthalmopathy (dated by TCRdb to the late 2010s). For context, the study as a whole: Peripheral blood was collected at initial diagnosis, before any treatment. To identify TCR V-J signatures that set the groups apart, the researchers used a discovery cohort of 90 to 100 patients, made up of 40 to 45 with Graves' ophthalmopathy and 57 with stable Graves' hyperthyroidism. An independent validation cohort of under 20 hyperthyroidism patients and some 15 patients who later progressed to ophthalmopathy tested prospective prediction of ophthalmopathy. The 100 discovery patients were randomly divided into training and test sets at a 7:3 ratio. The study also compared thyroid tissue and blood T-cell repertoires from about six Graves' hyperthyroidism patients. Following sampling, methimazole starting at 30 mg daily was given to hyperthyroidism patients, and high-dose intravenous methylprednisolone was given to ophthalmopathy patients. The paper describes TCR Vbeta CDR3 sequencing of about 140 peripheral blood samples, made up of about 40 ophthalmopathy patients, around 78 hyperthyroidism patients and 17 progressor patients.

TCR beta CDR3 regions were amplified from RNA transcripts. The first round of RT-PCR for the TCR CDR3 was performed with the HTBI primer set and the Qiagen OneStep RT-PCR kit. The libraries were constructed in a second round of multiplex PCR and then size-selected and purified. Paired-end sequencing of the libraries was performed with 100 bp reads on an Illumina HiSeq2000. As for the authors' bioinformatics: Raw data were processed with SOAPnuke, discarding reads with adapters, uncalled bases, mean Phred below 15, or no exact constant-primer or identifier match. High-quality paired reads were merged using COPE v1.2.5, and each unique nucleotide sequence was defined as a clonotype. MiTCR v1.1 was used to align the clonotypes against IMGT TRBV, TRBD and TRBJ reference segments. Only V-J combinations with frequency above 0.0001, covering 98% to 99.2% of repertoires, were analysed. A TCS score was defined as the ratio between F50 (clonal expansion) and ExV (chaos), using BLOSUM62-based TCRdist between CDR3 peptides within each V-J. Welch's t-statistics and random forest reduced fewer than 550 V-J features to about 13, which were used in a naive Bayes classifier (R e1071). Using fastp trimming at Q25 and MiXCR clonotype assembly, TCRdb reanalyzed the public sequencing data and kept in-frame beta chains. Rows are combined by CDR3 protein, so each entry shows the most common genes and DNA. TCRdb assigned the V and J calls; the authors' analysis was not used. Here the sample has 300,000 to 350,000 distinct CDR3 sequences; less than 20% occur a single time. About 16% of the sample rests with the top ten.

The germline V gene gives CDR1 as MNHNS and CDR2 as SASEGT. From its cysteine to its phenylalanine, the CDR3 spans 14 amino acids. Here the CDR3 DNA is all that survives: 42 bases in frame from base 1. Trimming at the junction amounts to 5 bases on V and 4 bases on J, and the germline ends lie 14 bases apart. Moderately to severely active disease, a Clinical Activity Score of at least 3, a NOSPECS grade of at least 4, and a duration under 3 months were present in ophthalmopathy patients. Patients with uncontrolled infections, other autoimmune diseases, pregnancy or lactation were excluded. Diagnoses were established on the basis of clinical symptoms, serum thyroxine and TRAb, thyroid ultrasound, and orbital computed tomography. PBMCs were separated from around 9.1 ml of fresh peripheral blood using Ficoll-Paque density gradient centrifugation. Trizol reagent was used to extract total RNA, and RNA quality was then checked on an Agilent 2100 Bioanalyzer.

Note on this clonotype: Its antigen target is currently unknown. No clone much larger than this one lies a single base away; base qualities are absent.

The investigation overall reported the following: Ophthalmopathy was separated from stable hyperthyroidism by a 13 V-J signature model, with approximately 89% sensitivity and 81% to 82% specificity obtained in cross-validation and 80%/75% obtained in testing. During validation, the model predicted progression to ophthalmopathy a median of roughly 7.1 months ahead of onset, with almost 71% sensitivity and 72% to 80% specificity. Most expanded thyroid clonotypes (frequency above 0.001) were also detected in blood, suggesting blood repertoires may reflect thyroid immune responses. Sample size was not statistically predetermined, and investigators were not blinded to group allocation.

The rearranged chain carries TRBV6-1 and TRBJ1-2, and possibly TRBD1, on 5 matching bases. Sequenced material: blood. This sequence was found in a middle-aged woman with Graves' ophthalmopathy. The CDR3 reads as follows: CASSLGGRFYGYTF. The nucleotides read TGTGCCAGCAGTCTCGGGGGACGATTCTATGGCTACACCTTC.